Ten or more counts support the clone carrying this TCR beta chain. Its target is unknown. Among ophthalmopathy patients, the Clinical Activity Score reached at least 3, the NOSPECS grade reached at least 4, and duration remained under 3 months. The PBMCs were sourced from fresh peripheral blood (around 9.9 ml). This CDR3 spans 13 amino acids. The ends were cut back, 4 bases at V and 6 bases at J, with 10 bases in the middle. CDR1 and CDR2 from the germline V gene are SNHLY and FYNNEI. The data originate from a study of T cells in Graves' hyperthyroidism and ophthalmopathy. General study results and limits: Most expanded thyroid clonotypes above 0.001 recurred in blood.

Template material for amplifying TCR beta CDR3 regions consisted of RNA transcripts. The HTBI set primed first-round TCR CDR3 RT-PCR. TCRdb processed the multiplex PCR reads anew with MiXCR; each CDR3 protein has one entry. The table lists approximately 380,000 distinct CDR3 sequences, roughly an eighth of them singletons. Sequencing was performed on blood. The chain recombines TRBV2 with TRBJ1-5, with D tentatively TRBD1 (5 bases). The TCR was taken from a man aged 45-65 years with Graves' ophthalmopathy. The CDR3 reads CASSGRVFQPQHF. The CDR3 region has the DNA TGTGCCAGCAGTGGCAGGGTTTTTCAGCCCCAGCATTTT.